This is a list of T cell receptor beta chains from one sample in a study of T cells in Graves' hyperthyroidism and ophthalmopathy. MiXCR was run by TCRdb on the multiplex PCR reads, yielding one entry per CDR3 protein. The repertoire holds approximately 330,000 distinct CDR3 sequences, with roughly 13% as singletons. The specimen sequenced was blood. These receptors were taken from a woman in her forties with Graves' ophthalmopathy. CDR3s include the opening cysteine and the closing phenylalanine or tryptophan. The order of the fields is V gene, clone size, D gene, J gene, CDR3 DNA, CDR3 protein. A D gene is named only where the DNA matches it firmly. Clone sizes are given selectively: once, few, many, or a class where the clone is expanded.

V gene: TRBV30; clone size: few; D gene: TRBD1; J gene: TRBJ2-7; CDR3 DNA: TGTGCCTGGAGCAAACAGGGGGCGGGCGAGCAGTACTTC; CDR3 protein: CAWSKQGAGEQYF
V gene: TRBV12-3/TRBV12-4; clone size: many; D gene: -; J gene: TRBJ1-6; CDR3 DNA: TGTGCCAGCAGTTTCTCCCGGAATTATAATTCACCCCTCCACTTT; CDR3 protein: CASSFSRNYNSPLHF
V gene: TRBV10-3; clone size: many; D gene: -; J gene: TRBJ1-2; CDR3 DNA: TGTGCCATCAGGCGGATGACAGGTTCTAACTATGGCTACACCTTC; CDR3 protein: CAIRRMTGSNYGYTF
V gene: TRBV7-7; clone size: many; D gene: -; J gene: TRBJ2-2; CDR3 DNA: TGTGCTAGCAGCTTAGCTCTTAACACCGGGGAGCTGTTTTTT; CDR3 protein: CASSLALNTGELFF
V gene: TRBV7-9; clone size: many; D gene: -; J gene: TRBJ2-3; CDR3 DNA: TGTGCCAGCAGCTTAGCGGCAGATACGCAGTATTTT; CDR3 protein: CASSLAADTQYF
V gene: TRBV7-2; clone size: -; D gene: TRBD1; J gene: TRBJ2-1; CDR3 DNA: TGTGCCAGCAGCTTTAGGCAGGGGGCAATCAATGAGCAGTTCTTC; CDR3 protein: CASSFRQGAINEQFF
V gene: TRBV20-1; clone size: many; D gene: -; J gene: TRBJ2-3; CDR3 DNA: TGCAGTGCTAGATTAGGGCGCACAGATACGCAGTATTTT; CDR3 protein: CSARLGRTDTQYF
V gene: TRBV3-1; clone size: many; D gene: TRBD2; J gene: TRBJ2-5; CDR3 DNA: TGTGCCAGCAGCCCTATGCTAGCGGGGGGTCAAGAGACCCAGTACTTC; CDR3 protein: CASSPMLAGGQETQYF
V gene: TRBV20-1; clone size: many; D gene: -; J gene: TRBJ1-1; CDR3 DNA: TGCAGTGCTAGAGGACCGGACCCCACCTGGTTGCAGGGTGGTGGGGAAGCTTTCTTT; CDR3 protein: CSARGPDPTWLQGGGEAFF
V gene: TRBV20-1; clone size: few; D gene: -; J gene: TRBJ2-7; CDR3 DNA: TGCAGTGCTAGAATGGGGGGCACCTACGAGCAGTACTTC; CDR3 protein: CSARMGGTYEQYF
V gene: TRBV5-1; clone size: -; D gene: TRBD1; J gene: TRBJ2-7; CDR3 DNA: TGCGCCAGCACCTCGGGTGGGCTCGACAGGGTACCCTACGAGCAGTACTTC; CDR3 protein: CASTSGGLDRVPYEQYF
V gene: TRBV7-9; clone size: -; D gene: -; J gene: TRBJ2-1; CDR3 DNA: TGTGCCAGCAGCTTGAGACCAGGGCTCAACAATGAGCAGTTCTTC; CDR3 protein: CASSLRPGLNNEQFF
V gene: TRBV13; clone size: once; D gene: TRBD1; J gene: TRBJ2-7; CDR3 DNA: TGTGCCAGCAGCTACGTACAGGGGACGCCCTACGAGCAGTACTTC; CDR3 protein: CASSYVQGTPYEQYF
V gene: TRBV2; clone size: many; D gene: TRBD1; J gene: TRBJ1-5; CDR3 DNA: TGTGCCAGCAGAGCAACTACAGGGGATTGGGGCAATCAGCCCCAGCATTTT; CDR3 protein: CASRATTGDWGNQPQHF
V gene: TRBV5-1; clone size: many; D gene: TRBD2; J gene: TRBJ2-5; CDR3 DNA: TGCGCCAGCAGCCGCGCCCCGGGGGGTCAAGAGACCCAGTACTTC; CDR3 protein: CASSRAPGGQETQYF
V gene: TRBV30; clone size: -; D gene: TRBD1; J gene: TRBJ2-2; CDR3 DNA: TGTGCCTGGAGTAGACAGGGTAACACCGGGGAGCTGTTTTTT; CDR3 protein: CAWSRQGNTGELFF
V gene: TRBV14; clone size: few; D gene: -; J gene: TRBJ2-7; CDR3 DNA: TGTGCCAGCAGCCAAGATCAGTCCTTAGGAGGAGTTACCTACGAGCAGTACTTC; CDR3 protein: CASSQDQSLGGVTYEQYF
V gene: TRBV9; clone size: many; D gene: -; J gene: TRBJ2-1; CDR3 DNA: TGTGCCAGCAGCGCCCGACCTCTGGGGAACAGATACAATGAGCAGTTCTTC; CDR3 protein: CASSARPLGNRYNEQFF
V gene: TRBV6-1; clone size: many; D gene: -; J gene: TRBJ1-2; CDR3 DNA: TGTGCCAGCAGTTTCGGGGCTACGGAGGGCTACACCTTC; CDR3 protein: CASSFGATEGYTF
V gene: TRBV20-1; clone size: few; D gene: TRBD1; J gene: TRBJ2-5; CDR3 DNA: TGCAGTGCAGAGACAGGGCGGGAGACCCAGTACTTC; CDR3 protein: CSAETGRETQYF
V gene: TRBV7-2; clone size: few; D gene: -; J gene: TRBJ2-5; CDR3 DNA: TGTGCCAGCAGCTTAGCTTTTCCCAACCAAGAGACCCAGTACTTC; CDR3 protein: CASSLAFPNQETQYF
V gene: TRBV29-1; clone size: few; D gene: TRBD1; J gene: TRBJ2-7; CDR3 DNA: TGCAGCTTCGCAGGGGGAAGCTCCTACGAGCAGTACTTC; CDR3 protein: CSFAGGSSYEQYF
V gene: TRBV3-1; clone size: few; D gene: TRBD2; J gene: TRBJ2-1; CDR3 DNA: TGTGCCAGCAGCCACGTAGCGGGCCGACAGTTCTTC; CDR3 protein: CASSHVAGRQFF
V gene: TRBV6-1; clone size: -; D gene: -; J gene: TRBJ2-5; CDR3 DNA: TGTGCCAGCAGCGGCGGGACGAAAGAGACCCAGTACTTC; CDR3 protein: CASSGGTKETQYF
V gene: TRBV20-1; clone size: few; D gene: -; J gene: TRBJ2-5; CDR3 DNA: TGCAGTGCAAGCAGGACTAACGAAGAGACCCAGTACTTC; CDR3 protein: CSASRTNEETQYF
V gene: TRBV7-2; clone size: few; D gene: -; J gene: TRBJ1-6; CDR3 DNA: TGTGCCAGCAGCTTAGAATCCGACAGGACTAGAAGGACAAATTCACCCCTCCACTTT; CDR3 protein: CASSLESDRTRRTNSPLHF
V gene: TRBV7-2; clone size: few; D gene: -; J gene: TRBJ1-2; CDR3 DNA: TGTGCCAGCAGCTTCCGTTTGGCTAAGGCAGGGGAAGAAAACTATGGCTACACCTTC; CDR3 protein: CASSFRLAKAGEENYGYTF
V gene: TRBV6-1; clone size: few; D gene: TRBD1; J gene: TRBJ1-6; CDR3 DNA: TGTGCCAGCAGTGAGGGACAGGCTGGGTCACCCCTCCACTTT; CDR3 protein: CASSEGQAGSPLHF
V gene: TRBV10-3; clone size: many; D gene: -; J gene: TRBJ2-1; CDR3 DNA: TGTGCCATCAGTGGGGCAGTAGCAAACAATGAGCAGTTCTTC; CDR3 protein: CAISGAVANNEQFF
V gene: TRBV5-1; clone size: many; D gene: TRBD1; J gene: TRBJ2-7; CDR3 DNA: TGCGCCAGCAGCTTGGAGGGACAGCTCTCCTACGAGCAGTACTTC; CDR3 protein: CASSLEGQLSYEQYF
V gene: TRBV10-1; clone size: many; D gene: TRBD1; J gene: TRBJ2-1; CDR3 DNA: TGCGCCAGCCGGGGACAGGGAGGGAATGAGCAGTTCTTC; CDR3 protein: CASRGQGGNEQFF
V gene: TRBV12-3/TRBV12-4; clone size: many; D gene: TRBD1; J gene: TRBJ2-1; CDR3 DNA: TGTGCCAGCAGTTTAGCGGGACAGAGGGTGACTGAGCAGTTCTTC; CDR3 protein: CASSLAGQRVTEQFF
V gene: TRBV6-2/TRBV6-3; clone size: -; D gene: TRBD1; J gene: TRBJ1-5; CDR3 DNA: TGTGCCAGCAGGGCCGGGACAGAGGGAGGGAGCAATCAGCCCCAGCATTTT; CDR3 protein: CASRAGTEGGSNQPQHF
V gene: TRBV6-6; clone size: few; D gene: TRBD2; J gene: TRBJ2-2; CDR3 DNA: TGTGCCAGCAGTTACTCGGGACTAGCGGGGGTGGGCGGGGAGCTGTTTTTT; CDR3 protein: CASSYSGLAGVGGELFF
V gene: TRBV24-1; clone size: many; D gene: TRBD1; J gene: TRBJ2-3; CDR3 DNA: TGTGCCACCAGTGATTCAGGACAGGGTCGCACAGATACGCAGTATTTT; CDR3 protein: CATSDSGQGRTDTQYF
V gene: TRBV7-2; clone size: many; D gene: TRBD1; J gene: TRBJ2-1; CDR3 DNA: TGTGCCAGCAGCCTATTGGCTCCAGGGGGCCCCCCCTACAATGAGCAGTTCTTC; CDR3 protein: CASSLLAPGGPPYNEQFF
V gene: TRBV13; clone size: many; D gene: -; J gene: TRBJ2-7; CDR3 DNA: TGTGCCAGCAGCTTATCTGACAGCCAGGGCGAGCAGTACTTC; CDR3 protein: CASSLSDSQGEQYF
V gene: TRBV2; clone size: many; D gene: TRBD1; J gene: TRBJ2-7; CDR3 DNA: TGTGCCAGCAGCACGGGACAGGGGTCGGTCTACGAGCAGTACTTC; CDR3 protein: CASSTGQGSVYEQYF
V gene: TRBV7-9; clone size: -; D gene: TRBD2; J gene: TRBJ2-7; CDR3 DNA: TGTGCCAGCAGCCGCGGGGGGGCCGCCTACGAGCGGTACTTC; CDR3 protein: CASSRGGAAYERYF
V gene: TRBV4-2; clone size: few; D gene: TRBD2; J gene: TRBJ2-5; CDR3 DNA: TGTGCCAGCAGCCAGACCGTAGCGGGGGGCGCCTGGGAGACCCAGTACTTC; CDR3 protein: CASSQTVAGGAWETQYF
V gene: TRBV10-3; clone size: -; D gene: -; J gene: TRBJ2-7; CDR3 DNA: TGTGCCATCAGTGACAGTCACGGACTTTTCTACGAGCAGTACTTC; CDR3 protein: CAISDSHGLFYEQYF
V gene: TRBV19; clone size: many; D gene: TRBD2; J gene: TRBJ2-2; CDR3 DNA: TGTGCCAGTAAACGAGCGGGAGACATCACCGGGGAGCTGTTTTTT; CDR3 protein: CASKRAGDITGELFF
V gene: TRBV4-1; clone size: many; D gene: -; J gene: TRBJ1-1; CDR3 DNA: TGCGCCAGCAGCCAAGTGTCCTACGGGGACACTGAAGCTTTCTTT; CDR3 protein: CASSQVSYGDTEAFF
V gene: TRBV7-8; clone size: many; D gene: -; J gene: TRBJ2-7; CDR3 DNA: TGTGCCAGCAGCTACTTTTTGGGGTCTTACGAGCAGTACTTC; CDR3 protein: CASSYFLGSYEQYF
V gene: TRBV28; clone size: many; D gene: TRBD2; J gene: TRBJ2-3; CDR3 DNA: TGTGCCAGCAGCTCCGAGCGGGGTGGGTTCACAGATACGCAGTATTTT; CDR3 protein: CASSSERGGFTDTQYF
V gene: TRBV11-3; clone size: many; D gene: -; J gene: TRBJ2-2; CDR3 DNA: TGTGCCAGCAGCTTAAGCCGGGGCACCGGGGAGCTGTTTTTT; CDR3 protein: CASSLSRGTGELFF
V gene: TRBV7-9; clone size: many; D gene: -; J gene: TRBJ1-2; CDR3 DNA: TGTGCCATCGGTAACAGGGAAGACTATGGCTACACCTTC; CDR3 protein: CAIGNREDYGYTF
V gene: TRBV19; clone size: many; D gene: -; J gene: TRBJ2-7; CDR3 DNA: TGTGCCAGTAGTATAGGAGACAGCTTCCCCTCCTACGAGCAGTACTTC; CDR3 protein: CASSIGDSFPSYEQYF
V gene: TRBV18; clone size: many; D gene: -; J gene: TRBJ2-7; CDR3 DNA: TGTGCCAGCTCACCAGTAGGAGGGAGCGAGCAGTACTTC; CDR3 protein: CASSPVGGSEQYF
V gene: TRBV15; clone size: -; D gene: -; J gene: TRBJ2-5; CDR3 DNA: TGTGCCACCAGCTCGGACCAAGAGACCCAGTACTTC; CDR3 protein: CATSSDQETQYF